Listed here is a single T cell receptor beta chain. Its target is unknown. This sample stems from a study of cytomegalovirus exposure and HLA in healthy donors. The PCR employed 60 Vbeta primers together with 13 Jbeta primers. Assay: immunoSEQ multiplex PCR; the TCRdb copy retains only in-frame clones and omits some. In the table there are approximately 190,000 clones, more than 80% of which are singletons. The CDR3 has 14 amino acids. Germline assignment: CDR1 MNHNS and CDR2 SASEGT. V gave up 7 bases and J gave up 0 bases, with 10 bases separating them. Overall study findings and caveats: About 87% or about 30% of the time was how often most TCR beta V segments were productive, according to an earlier analysis. The authors later linked a missense DCLRE1C variant to TCR beta V- and J-gene trimming. The classifier reportedly diagnosed cytomegalovirus status with high specificity and sensitivity.

The origin of this receptor is a woman aged 45 to 65 in good health and CMV-seropositive. Sequenced sample: PBMCs. This rearrangement joins TRBV6-1 to TRBJ1-5; unclear D gene. The CDR3 bases are TGTGCCAGCAAGTCCGGGAGTAGCAATCAGCCCCAGCATTTT. Amino acid sequence: CASKSGSSNQPQHF.